The 3 T cell receptor beta chains below were found in one sample sequenced in a study of blood T cells in healthy people across ages. The use of a sample-barcoded 5' primer and a J-beta primer mix characterized a second PCR of about 6 to 11 cycles. TCRdb re-derived calls from the 5' RACE reads in MiXCR, one entry per CDR3 protein. Seen here are some 900,000 distinct CDR3 sequences, about 48% observed once, and the top ten hold roughly an eighth. The material sequenced was blood. These receptors were collected from a man aged 25-45 years in good health.

The chain links TRBV5-1 to TRBJ2-2; D perhaps matches TRBD2 (6 bases). Germline V lookup: CDR1 SGHRS, CDR2 YFSETQ. V was trimmed by 4 bases and J by 0 bases, leaving 16 bases between them. The CDR3 is made up of 17 amino acids. The CDR3 DNA is TGCGCCAGCAGCCCCTCCGGGAGCCAGTCGAACACCGGGGAGCTGTTTTTT. Amino acid sequence: CASSPSGSQSNTGELFF.

In regard to this clonotype: Being one base from a much bigger clone, this may be a read error. CDR3 sequence: CASRDRDPYEQYF. Written as DNA, the CDR3 is TGCGCCAGCAGGGACAGGGACCCCTACGAGCAGTACTTC. V usage is TRBV10-2 and J usage is TRBJ2-4; 8 bases map to TRBD1. Near its end, the DNA agrees better with TRBJ2-7, so the J call may be wrong. Germline values: CDR1 WSHSY, CDR2 SAAADI. This CDR3 spans 13 amino acids.

V and J are TRBV7-9 and TRBJ2-4; D unclear. The J call could be wrong; TRBJ2-5 is a better fit for the DNA end. From germline, CDR1 is SEHNR and CDR2 FQNEAQ (reference sequence). CDR3 size: 13 residues. The CDR3 sequence is CASSAPPSETQYF. In DNA form, the CDR3 reads TGTGCCAGCAGCGCCCCCCCCTCGGAGACCCAGTACTTC.